These T cell receptor beta chains were read from a single sample in a study of blood T cells in healthy people across ages. Each CDR3 protein is one row after TCRdb ran MiXCR on the 5' RACE reads. The sample consists of some 1.5 million distinct CDR3 sequences, roughly two fifths of them appearing once. Source material: blood. The receptors were gathered from a woman younger than 30 in good health. Each CDR3 is given with its conserved first and last residue. The order of the fields is CDR3 length, clone size, V gene, J gene, D gene, CDR3 DNA, CDR3 protein. A D gene is named only where the DNA matches it firmly. Size tells how often a clone was seen (once, few, many) or the class of an expanded clone, and some rows leave it out.

15	NA	TRBV20-1	TRBJ2-7	TRBD2	TGCAGTGCTAGACCTAGCGGTGGAGCCCCCTACGAGCAGTACTTC	CSARPSGGAPYEQYF
14	NA	TRBV9	TRBJ2-1	TRBD2	TGTGCCAGCAGCGTAGTAGCGGGAGGCAATGAGCAGTTCTTC	CASSVVAGGNEQFF
18	few	TRBV28	TRBJ2-1	TRBD2	TGTGCCAGCAGTTTACTGGGACTAGCGGAGCTCCACTACAATGAGCAGTTCTTC	CASSLLGLAELHYNEQFF
16	NA	TRBV4-2	TRBJ2-3	NA	TGTGCCAGCAGCGAAAGTACAAGCGTCTACACAGCTACGCAGTATTTT	CASSESTSVYTATQYF
12	few	TRBV7-2	TRBJ1-2	TRBD1	TGTGCCATCACAGGGGGGGGATATGGCTACACCTTC	CAITGGGYGYTF
17	few	TRBV11-1	TRBJ2-7	TRBD1	TGTGCCAGCAGCTTAGTCCAACAGGGGGCCACCTCCTACGAGCAGTACTTC	CASSLVQQGATSYEQYF
18	NA	TRBV20-1	TRBJ2-5	TRBD2	TGCAGTGCTAGCCCCCCTGGGACTAGCGCCTCTTGGGGCAATGAGCAGTACTTC	CSASPPGTSASWGNEQYF
13	few	TRBV11-3	TRBJ2-5	NA	TGTGCCAGCAGCTTACAGCCCCAAGAGACCCAGTACTTC	CASSLQPQETQYF
17	once	TRBV20-1	TRBJ2-2	TRBD1	TGCAGTGCTAGAAGACAGGGGATGCCCCCGAACACCGGGGAGCTGTTTTTT	CSARRQGMPPNTGELFF
15	NA	TRBV28	TRBJ2-5	NA	TGTGCCAGCAGACAACTAGCCCTGCTCCAAGGGACCCAGTACTTC	CASRQLALLQGTQYF
12	NA	TRBV20-1	TRBJ2-1	TRBD2	TGCAGTGTGACTAGCGGGGTTGCTGAGCAGTTCTTC	CSVTSGVAEQFF
15	NA	TRBV11-2	TRBJ2-7	NA	TGTGCCAGCAGCTTAAGCCCACAGGAAGCCTACGAGCAGTACTTC	CASSLSPQEAYEQYF
15	NA	TRBV13	TRBJ1-1	NA	TGTGCCAGCAGCTTAGGACAGAGAATGAACACTGAAGCTTTCTTT	CASSLGQRMNTEAFF
16	NA	TRBV5-1	TRBJ1-2	NA	TGCGCCAGCAGCTCCCGAACGCTAGACAGGAGGAATGGCTACACCTTC	CASSSRTLDRRNGYTF
16	many	TRBV4-1	TRBJ1-2	TRBD1	TGCGCCAGCAGCCAAGCCAGACAGGGGGCGAACTATGGCTACACCTTC	CASSQARQGANYGYTF
15	few	TRBV20-1	TRBJ2-5	NA	TGCAGTGCTACCCCGATTGCGGGGCACCAAGAGACCCAGTACTTC	CSATPIAGHQETQYF
11	NA	TRBV30	TRBJ2-3	NA	TGTGCCTGGAGCGAGACAGATACGCAGTATTTT	CAWSETDTQYF
15	NA	TRBV7-2	TRBJ1-5	TRBD1	TGTGCCAGCAGCTGGACAGGGGGTTCGGGTCAGCCCCAGCATTTT	CASSWTGGSGQPQHF
17	few	TRBV7-9	TRBJ1-1	NA	TGTGCCAGCACCAAAATCGGAACGGGACTCCTGAACACTGAAGCTTTCTTT	CASTKIGTGLLNTEAFF
12	many	TRBV7-9	TRBJ2-7	NA	TGTGCCAGCAGCTTACAGGGACTCGAGCAGTACTTC	CASSLQGLEQYF
15	few	TRBV6-5	TRBJ1-1	NA	TGTGCCAGCAGTCCCCTGGCAGTAGCCAACACTGAAGCTTTCTTT	CASSPLAVANTEAFF
15	NA	TRBV4-2	TRBJ1-2	NA	TGTGCCAGCAGCCAAGGGGTAGACCGAACTTATGGCTACACCTTC	CASSQGVDRTYGYTF
13	NA	TRBV29-1	TRBJ1-5	NA	TGCAGCGTTGCTCGGGGTGTCAATCAGCCCCAGCATTTT	CSVARGVNQPQHF
17	NA	TRBV13	TRBJ1-4	NA	TGTGCCAGCAGCTTAGGCCGGGGGTCTGGTACTAATGAAAAACTGTTTTTT	CASSLGRGSGTNEKLFF
16	NA	TRBV11-2	TRBJ2-3	NA	TGTGCCAGCAGCTTAGATGGCCCGCGGGACTTTCGTGGGCAGTATTTT	CASSLDGPRDFRGQYF
16	NA	TRBV4-2	TRBJ2-3	TRBD2	TGTGCCAGCAGCCAAGTAGGCGGGGGGCCCACAGATACGCAGTATTTT	CASSQVGGGPTDTQYF
15	few	TRBV7-8	TRBJ2-7	NA	TGTGCCAGCAGCTACAGGGTCGTTCTCTACAATGAGCAGTACTTC	CASSYRVVLYNEQYF
14	few	TRBV7-3	TRBJ2-3	NA	TGTGCCAGCAGCCATACTAGTCCAACAGATACGCAGTATTTT	CASSHTSPTDTQYF
13	few	TRBV7-2	TRBJ2-5	NA	TGTGCCAGCAACCTGGCCTTCCAAGAGACCCAGTACTTC	CASNLAFQETQYF
15	few	TRBV28	TRBJ2-2	TRBD2	TGTGCCGGTGCCGGACTAGCGGGAGCCACCGGGGAGTTGTTTTTT	CAGAGLAGATGELFF
16	NA	TRBV29-1	TRBJ2-7	TRBD1	TGCAGCGTTGAAAGGGTGAACAGGGGGCAGACCTACGAGCAGTACTTC	CSVERVNRGQTYEQYF
14	NA	TRBV9	TRBJ2-7	NA	TGTGCCAGCAGCGTCCTCGGATGGGGTACCGAGCAGTACTTC	CASSVLGWGTEQYF
13	many	TRBV29-1	TRBJ2-5	NA	TGCAGCGTGAGGCCGGGTTATCAAGAGACCCAGTACTTC	CSVRPGYQETQYF
13	NA	TRBV30	TRBJ1-5	NA	TGTGCCTGGAGTGTAGAATTCAATCAGCCCCAGCATTTT	CAWSVEFNQPQHF
14	NA	TRBV4-2	TRBJ2-3	NA	TGTGCCAGCAGCCAAGCGACCCGCAGGGTTACGCAGTATTTT	CASSQATRRVTQYF
12	few	TRBV20-1	TRBJ2-3	NA	TGCAGTGCTAGGGTATCTGCCGATACGCAGTATTTT	CSARVSADTQYF
12	NA	TRBV5-5	TRBJ1-1	NA	TGTGCCAGCAGCTTGATAGACACTGAAGCTTTCTTT	CASSLIDTEAFF
14	NA	TRBV9	TRBJ2-1	NA	TGTGCCAGCAGCCCTAACCGCTACTACAATGAGCAGTTCTTC	CASSPNRYYNEQFF
14	NA	TRBV18	TRBJ2-2	NA	TGTGCCAGCTCACAATCGAGTAGCACCGGGGAGCTGTTTTTT	CASSQSSSTGELFF
16	few	TRBV20-1	TRBJ2-1	NA	TGCAGTGCTAGCTGGGACCGCCAAAGCTCCTACAATGAGCAGTTCTTC	CSASWDRQSSYNEQFF
15	NA	TRBV20-1	TRBJ2-1	NA	TGCAGTGCTAGGTGGGGGGTATCCTCCTACAATGAGCAGTTCTTC	CSARWGVSSYNEQFF
21	few	TRBV15	TRBJ2-3	TRBD2	TGTGCCACCAGCAGCGTCGCCCGAACAGGGACTAGCGGGAGGAGCACAGATACGCAGTATTTT	CATSSVARTGTSGRSTDTQYF
16	NA	TRBV7-3	TRBJ2-1	TRBD2	TGTGCCAGCAGCCCCCAGACTAGCGGGTCCTACAACGAGCAGTTCTTC	CASSPQTSGSYNEQFF
14	NA	TRBV7-9	TRBJ2-3	NA	TGTGCCAGCAGCAATCCGGGGCAGGGAGATACGCAGTATTTT	CASSNPGQGDTQYF
15	NA	TRBV7-2	TRBJ1-1	NA	TGTGCCAGCAGCTTCGGACAATCCCTGAACACTGAAGCTTTCTTT	CASSFGQSLNTEAFF
14	few	TRBV9	TRBJ2-1	NA	TGTGCCAGCAGCGTAGTCCCAGCGAGCAATGAGCAGTTCTTC	CASSVVPASNEQFF
15	NA	TRBV3-1	TRBJ2-7	NA	TGTGCCAGCAGCCAAGCCGGAGTCCGGGGATACGAGCAGTACTTC	CASSQAGVRGYEQYF
15	few	TRBV5-1	TRBJ1-4	NA	TGCGCCAGCAGCTTGTTTAGTCAGTTTAATGAAAAACTGTTTTTT	CASSLFSQFNEKLFF
15	NA	TRBV5-1	TRBJ1-1	NA	TGCGCCAGCCAACCTCCGGGCCCCGGGAACACTGAAGCTTTCTTT	CASQPPGPGNTEAFF
15	NA	TRBV15	TRBJ1-2	NA	TGTGCCACCAGCAGAGATCTGGCAGTTCTGAATGGCTACACCTTC	CATSRDLAVLNGYTF
16	few	TRBV7-2	TRBJ1-2	NA	TGTGCCAGCAGCTTAGGGCAACCACTGACAGACTATGGCTACACCTTC	CASSLGQPLTDYGYTF
15	NA	TRBV29-1	TRBJ1-1	TRBD1	TGCAGCGCCAAACCAGGGACAGGGGATAGCACTGAAGCTTTCTTT	CSAKPGTGDSTEAFF
14	NA	TRBV20-1	TRBJ1-4	TRBD1	TGCAGTGCTAGAGCCGGGACAGTTAATGAAAAACTGTTTTTT	CSARAGTVNEKLFF
12	NA	TRBV7-2	TRBJ2-7	NA	TGTGCCAGCAGCTACGACCACTACGAGCAGTACTTC	CASSYDHYEQYF
14	NA	TRBV20-1	TRBJ2-5	NA	TGCAGTGCCCCTACCGCTGGATTAAGGGAGACCCAGTACTTC	CSAPTAGLRETQYF
14	NA	TRBV20-1	TRBJ2-7	TRBD2	TGCAGTGCTAGGGAGCGGGAGGGCGGCTACGAGCAGTACTTC	CSAREREGGYEQYF
14	NA	TRBV5-1	TRBJ1-1	NA	TGCGCCAGCAGCCAGACGGGACACGCCACTGAAGCTTTCTTT	CASSQTGHATEAFF
14	NA	TRBV20-1	TRBJ1-4	NA	TGCAGTGCTAGCGTAATAGGAACTAATGAAAAACTGTTTTTT	CSASVIGTNEKLFF
15	NA	TRBV18	TRBJ2-3	NA	TGTGCCAGCTCACAGTCTCAAGGCCCCACAGATACGCAGTATTTT	CASSQSQGPTDTQYF
16	few	TRBV7-3	TRBJ2-1	TRBD2	TGTGCCAGCAGCTTTTTAGCGGGAGCTGGGCTCAATGAGCAGTTCTTC	CASSFLAGAGLNEQFF